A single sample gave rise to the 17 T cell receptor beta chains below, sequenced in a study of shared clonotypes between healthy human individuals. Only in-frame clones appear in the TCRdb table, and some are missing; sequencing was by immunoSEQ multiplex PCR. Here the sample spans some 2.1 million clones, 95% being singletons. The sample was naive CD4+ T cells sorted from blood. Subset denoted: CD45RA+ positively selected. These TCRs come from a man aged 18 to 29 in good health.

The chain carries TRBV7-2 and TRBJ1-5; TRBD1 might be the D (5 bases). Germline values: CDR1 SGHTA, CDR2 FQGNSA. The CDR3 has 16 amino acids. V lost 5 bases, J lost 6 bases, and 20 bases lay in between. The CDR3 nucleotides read TGTGCCAGCAGCCCCCGGGGGGGTAGGGTTGGTCAGCCCCAGCATTTT. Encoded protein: CASSPRGGRVGQPQHF. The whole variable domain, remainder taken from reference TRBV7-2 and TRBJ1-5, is GAGVSQSPSNKVTEKGKDVELRCDPISGHTALYWYRQSLGQGLEFLIYFQGNSAPDKSGLPSDRFSAERTGGSVSTLTIQRTQQEDSAVYLCASSPRGGRVGQPQHFGDGTRLSIL.

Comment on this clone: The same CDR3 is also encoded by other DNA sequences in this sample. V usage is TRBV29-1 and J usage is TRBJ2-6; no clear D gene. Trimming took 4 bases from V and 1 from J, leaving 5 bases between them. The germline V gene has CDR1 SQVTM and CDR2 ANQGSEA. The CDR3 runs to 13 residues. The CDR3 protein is CSVASSGANVLTF. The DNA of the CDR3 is TGCAGCGTTGCATCTTCTGGGGCCAACGTCCTGACTTTC.

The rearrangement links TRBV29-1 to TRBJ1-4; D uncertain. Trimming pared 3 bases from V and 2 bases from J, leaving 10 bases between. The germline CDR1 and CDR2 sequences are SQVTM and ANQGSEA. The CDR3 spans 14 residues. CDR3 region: CSVEARSTNEKLFF. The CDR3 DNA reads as TGCAGCGTTGAGGCTCGGAGCACTAATGAAAAACTGTTTTTT.

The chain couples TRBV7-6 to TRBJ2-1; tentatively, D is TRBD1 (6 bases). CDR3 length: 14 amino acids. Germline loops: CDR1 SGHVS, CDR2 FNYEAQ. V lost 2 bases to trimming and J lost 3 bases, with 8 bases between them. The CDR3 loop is CASSLQGFYNEQFF. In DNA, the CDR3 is TGTGCCAGCAGCTTACAGGGGTTCTACAATGAGCAGTTCTTC. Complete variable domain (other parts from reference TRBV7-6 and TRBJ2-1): GAGVSQSPRYKVTKRGQDVALRCDPISGHVSLYWYRQALGQGPEFLTYFNYEAQQDKSGLPNDRFSAERPEGSISTLTIQRTEQRDSAMYRCASSLQGFYNEQFFGPGTRLTVL.

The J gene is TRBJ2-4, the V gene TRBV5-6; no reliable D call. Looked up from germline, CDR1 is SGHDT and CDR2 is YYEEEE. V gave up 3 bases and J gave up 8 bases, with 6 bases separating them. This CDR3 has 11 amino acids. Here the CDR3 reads CASSSGYIQYF. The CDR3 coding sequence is TGTGCCAGCAGCTCCGGCTACATTCAGTACTTC.

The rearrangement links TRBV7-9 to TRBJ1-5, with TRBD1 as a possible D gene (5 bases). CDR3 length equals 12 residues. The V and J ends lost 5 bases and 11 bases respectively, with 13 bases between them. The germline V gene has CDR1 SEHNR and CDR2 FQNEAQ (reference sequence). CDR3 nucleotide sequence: TGTGCCAGCAGCCCTGAGGTAGGGGCCCAGCATTTT. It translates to CASSPEVGAQHF.

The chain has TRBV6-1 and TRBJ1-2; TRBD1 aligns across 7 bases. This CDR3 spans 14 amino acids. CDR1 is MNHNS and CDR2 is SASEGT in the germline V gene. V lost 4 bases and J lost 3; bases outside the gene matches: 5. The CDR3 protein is CASSVSGTDYGYTF. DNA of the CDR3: TGTGCCAGCAGTGTCTCCGGGACAGACTATGGCTACACCTTC.

CDR3 residues: CASSLDSGYTGELFF. DNA for the CDR3: TGTGCCAGCAGCTTAGATTCGGGGTACACCGGGGAGCTGTTTTTT. The V call is TRBV11-3, the J call TRBJ2-2; the D gene is possibly TRBD2 (5 bases). The V gene lost 0 bases and the J gene lost 3 bases, with 8 bases spanning the gap. Per germline, CDR1 SGHNT and CDR2 YENEEA. The CDR3 length is 15 residues. The variable domain in full, with the rest retrieved from reference TRBV11-3 and TRBJ2-2, is EAGVVQSPRYKIIEKKQPVAFWCNPISGHNTLYWYLQNLGQGPELLIRYENEEAVDDSQLPKDRFSAERLKGVDSTLKIQPAELGDSAVYLCASSLDSGYTGELFFGEGSRLTVL.

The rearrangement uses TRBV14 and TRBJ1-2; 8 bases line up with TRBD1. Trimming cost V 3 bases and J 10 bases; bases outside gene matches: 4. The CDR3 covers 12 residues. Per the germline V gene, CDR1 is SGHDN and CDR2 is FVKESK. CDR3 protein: CASSHDRGPYTF. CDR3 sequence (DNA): TGTGCCAGCAGCCATGACAGGGGCCCCTACACCTTC.

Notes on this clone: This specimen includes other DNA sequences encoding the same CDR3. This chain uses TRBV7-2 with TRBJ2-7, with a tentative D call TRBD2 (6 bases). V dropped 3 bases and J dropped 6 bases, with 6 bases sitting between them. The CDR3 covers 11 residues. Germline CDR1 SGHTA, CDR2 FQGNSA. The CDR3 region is CASSLGLEQYF. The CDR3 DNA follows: TGTGCCAGCAGCTTGGGACTCGAGCAGTACTTC. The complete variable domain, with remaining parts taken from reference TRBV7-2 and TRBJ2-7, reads GAGVSQSPSNKVTEKGKDVELRCDPISGHTALYWYRQSLGQGLEFLIYFQGNSAPDKSGLPSDRFSAERTGGSVSTLTIQRTQQEDSAVYLCASSLGLEQYFGPGTRLTVT.

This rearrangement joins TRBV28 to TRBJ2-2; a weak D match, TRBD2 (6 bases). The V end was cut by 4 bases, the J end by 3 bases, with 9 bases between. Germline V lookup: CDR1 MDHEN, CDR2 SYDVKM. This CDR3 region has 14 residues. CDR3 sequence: CASSSGLYTGELFF. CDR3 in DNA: TGTGCCAGCAGTTCGGGACTGTACACCGGGGAGCTGTTTTTT.

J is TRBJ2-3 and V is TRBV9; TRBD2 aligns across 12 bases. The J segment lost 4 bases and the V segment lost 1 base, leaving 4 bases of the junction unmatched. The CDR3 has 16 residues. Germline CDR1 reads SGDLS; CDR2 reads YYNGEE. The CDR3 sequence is CASSVLTSGSADTQYF. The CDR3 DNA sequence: TGTGCCAGCAGCGTACTGACTAGCGGGAGCGCAGATACGCAGTATTTT.

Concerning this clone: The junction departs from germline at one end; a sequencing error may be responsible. The CDR3 DNA reads TGTGCCAGCAGATACTCTGGGGGCCAGACCTACGAGCAGTACTTC. It codes for CASRYSGGQTYEQYF. V usage is TRBV6-5 and J usage is TRBJ2-7, with TRBD1 as a possible D gene (6 bases). There are 15 residues in the CDR3. Germline V lookup: CDR1 MNHEY, CDR2 SVGAGI.

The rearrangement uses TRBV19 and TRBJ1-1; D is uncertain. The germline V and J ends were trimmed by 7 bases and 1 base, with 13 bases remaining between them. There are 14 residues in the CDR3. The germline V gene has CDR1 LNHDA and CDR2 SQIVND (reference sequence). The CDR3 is CASTRQITNTEAFF. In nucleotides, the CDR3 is TGTGCCAGTACCAGACAAATAACGAACACTGAAGCTTTCTTT.

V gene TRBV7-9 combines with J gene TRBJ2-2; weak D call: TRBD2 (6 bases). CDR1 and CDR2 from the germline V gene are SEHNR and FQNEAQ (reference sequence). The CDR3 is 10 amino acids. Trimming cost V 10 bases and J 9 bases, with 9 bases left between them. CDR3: CATGTWELFF. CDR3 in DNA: TGTGCCACCGGGACTTGGGAGCTGTTTTTT.

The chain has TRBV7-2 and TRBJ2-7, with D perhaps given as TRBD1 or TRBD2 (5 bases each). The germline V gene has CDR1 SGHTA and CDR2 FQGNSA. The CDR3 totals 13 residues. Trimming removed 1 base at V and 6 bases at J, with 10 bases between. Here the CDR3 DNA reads TGTGCCAGCAGCTTAGGAGGGGCGCTCGAGCAGTACTTC. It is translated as CASSLGGALEQYF.

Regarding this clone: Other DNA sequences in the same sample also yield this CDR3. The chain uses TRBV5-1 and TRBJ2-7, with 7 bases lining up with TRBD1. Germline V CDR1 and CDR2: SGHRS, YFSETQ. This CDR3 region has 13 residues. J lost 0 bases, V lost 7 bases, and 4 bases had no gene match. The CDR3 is CASSRTGSYEQYF. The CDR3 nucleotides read TGCGCCAGCTCCAGGACAGGCTCCTACGAGCAGTACTTC.